These 16 T cell receptor beta chains were sequenced from one sample in a study of immune characterization of retroperitoneal liposarcoma. TCRdb redid the calling of the PCR reads with MiXCR, one entry per CDR3 protein. The repertoire consists of around 2,600 distinct CDR3 sequences, with approximately 22% occurring once and the leading ten covering less than 9.5%. The specimen was tumor tissue. Receptors were obtained from a male donor with retroperitoneal liposarcoma.

This clonotype is medium-sized in the sample. The chain joins TRBV7-2 to TRBJ2-1, with D possibly called TRBD1 or TRBD2 (6 bases each). CDR1 is SGHTA, CDR2 FQGNSA, per germline. V shed 1 base and J shed 4 bases, with 11 bases lying between them. The CDR3 runs to 15 residues. The CDR3 spells CASSLDGGLYNEQFF. DNA of the CDR3: TGTGCCAGCAGCTTAGACGGGGGCCTGTACAATGAGCAGTTCTTC.

The chain joins TRBV6-6 to TRBJ2-7, with unresolved D. The germline V gene encodes CDR1 MNHNY and CDR2 SVGAGI (reference sequence). The CDR3 is made up of 12 amino acids. Trimming took 6 bases from V and 0 from J, leaving 6 bases between them. The CDR3 region has the DNA TGTGCCAGCAGCCCGAGCTCCTACGAGCAGTACTTC. Translation: CASSPSSYEQYF.

This clonotype was counted ten times or more. The rearrangement uses TRBV6-5 and TRBJ2-5; 12 bases are shared with TRBD2. The CDR3 sequence is 17 residues long. The trim removed 2 bases at V and 6 bases at J, leaving 10 bases unmatched. Germline V CDR1 and CDR2: MNHEY, SVGAGI. CDR3 bases: TGTGCCAGCAGTTACATCCTTCTAGCGGGGGGGCCAAAGACCCAGTACTTC. Amino acid sequence: CASSYILLAGGPKTQYF.

This clonotype is classed as medium-sized. The chain couples TRBV7-9 to TRBJ2-7; D remains unclear. V lost 0 bases, J lost 5 bases, and 11 bases lay in between. Germline lookup yields CDR1 SEHNR and CDR2 FQNEAQ (reference sequence). This CDR3 is built from 14 residues. CDR3 sequence (DNA): TGTGCCAGCAGCTTAGCGTCCGGGTTGGACGAGCAGTACTTC. Amino acids: CASSLASGLDEQYF.

This clonotype was seen a handful of times. A read error may produce the germline difference seen at one junction end. The chain has TRBV27 and TRBJ2-3; 12 bases agree with TRBD2. CDR1 and CDR2 from the germline V gene are MNHEY and SMNVEV (reference sequence). CDR3 size: 17 residues. CDR3 nucleotide sequence: TGTGCCAGCACCCAAACTGGACTAGCGGGGAAAAGTTACGAGCAGGTCTTC. Translating gives CASTQTGLAGKSYEQVF.

The V and J genes are TRBV6-1 and TRBJ1-1, with 10 bases identical to TRBD1. Losses at the gene ends were 5 bases for V and 1 base for J; bases not matched to a gene: 7. Germline V lookup: CDR1 MNHNS, CDR2 SASEGT. The CDR3 is 16 amino acids. As DNA, the CDR3 is TGTGCCAGCAGTCCCAGACAGGGGGCGCAGAACACTGAAGCTTTCTTT. Amino acids: CASSPRQGAQNTEAFF.

The V gene is TRBV27, the J gene TRBJ2-1; no reliable D call. The CDR3 extends over 14 amino acids. The V gene lost 2 bases and the J gene lost 5 bases, with 10 bases spanning the gap. Germline lookup yields CDR1 MNHEY and CDR2 SMNVEV (reference sequence). Here the CDR3 DNA reads TGTGCCAGCAGTTTAGGGGTCTGGGACAATGAGCAGTTCTTC. Its protein product is CASSLGVWDNEQFF.

There are many counts of this clonotype. V and J are TRBV6-6 and TRBJ2-1; 7 bases fit TRBD2. This CDR3 comprises 14 residues. Per the germline V gene, CDR1 is MNHNY and CDR2 is SVGAGI (reference sequence). The trim removed 8 bases at V and 10 bases at J, leaving 14 bases unmatched. CDR3 loop: CASAGGAGVQEQFF. In DNA, the CDR3 is TGTGCCAGCGCTGGTGGGGCGGGAGTTCAGGAGCAGTTCTTC.

The genes are TRBV6-8 and TRBJ1-1, with a tentative D call TRBD1 (5 bases). Germline CDR1 and CDR2: MNHGY and SAAAGT. CDR3 size: 12 residues. The germline V and J ends were trimmed by 6 bases and 2 bases, with 7 bases remaining between them. CDR3 sequence (DNA): TGTGCCAGCAGAACAGGCAACACTGAAGCTTTCTTT. Protein: CASRTGNTEAFF.

Only a few counts were recorded for this clonotype. In DNA, the CDR3 is TGTGCCAGCAGTTTATCTCCTCTTCCCCAAGTAGGCATTCAGTACTTC. It encodes CASSLSPLPQVGIQYF. The V call is TRBV12-3 or TRBV12-4, the J call TRBJ2-4; D not resolved. V was clipped by 2 bases and J by 9 bases, with 20 bases between them. The CDR3 loop spans 16 amino acids.

This clonotype was observed a handful of times. V is TRBV6-1 and J is TRBJ2-5; 7 bases map to TRBD1. This CDR3 comprises 13 residues. V lost 0 bases to trimming and J lost 11 bases; unmatched junction nucleotides: 6. Germline lookup yields CDR1 MNHNS and CDR2 SASEGT. The CDR3 DNA reads as TGTGCCAGCAGTGAAGCCGAACAGGGGATTCAGTACTTC. Translated: CASSEAEQGIQYF.

The chain couples TRBV7-2 to TRBJ2-3, with TRBD2 matching over 10 bases. The junction had 13 bases not matched to a gene; V was cut back by 4 bases and J by 3 bases. The CDR3 consists of 18 residues. Germline lookup yields CDR1 SGHTA and CDR2 FQGNSA. The CDR3 loop is CASSSTAGGRYWTDTQYF. CDR3 bases: TGTGCCAGCAGCTCCACAGCGGGGGGGCGGTATTGGACAGATACGCAGTATTTT.

In its sample, this clonotype is medium-sized (0.01 to 0.1%). The genes are TRBV12-3 or TRBV12-4 and TRBJ2-1; 12 nucleotides align to TRBD1. The last part of the DNA fits TRBJ2-7 better; the J call may be wrong. The CDR3 is 16 amino acids. The CDR3 bases are TGTGCCAGCAGTTTAGCCGGGACAGGGGGCTACAATGAGCAGTACTTC. It yields the protein CASSLAGTGGYNEQYF.

This clonotype is labeled medium-sized. V is TRBV6-1 and J is TRBJ2-6, with D possibly TRBD1 on 6 matching bases. Germline lookup yields CDR1 MNHNS and CDR2 SASEGT. CDR3 length: 15 residues. V was cut by 4 bases and J by 2 bases, with 9 bases left in between. The CDR3: CASSVQGTGANVLTF. The CDR3 DNA sequence: TGTGCCAGCAGTGTACAGGGTACTGGGGCCAACGTCCTGACTTTC.

This clonotype counts as medium-sized. The chain links TRBV6-6 to TRBJ2-1, with 9 bases fitting TRBD2. Germline V gives CDR1 MNHNY, CDR2 SVGAGI (reference sequence). This CDR3 is 16 amino acids long. Losses at the gene ends were 4 bases for V and 4 bases for J; bases not matched to a gene: 8. As DNA, the CDR3 is TGTGCCAGCAGTTGGGGTAGCGGGAGCCGGTACAATGAGCAGTTCTTC. This translates into CASSWGSGSRYNEQFF.

This clonotype was seen a handful of times. A much larger clonotype is one base distant, so this may be a read error. The gene calls are TRBV6-1 and TRBJ2-1, with D unresolved. TRBJ2-7 explains the end of the DNA better; the J call may be wrong. CDR3 size: 15 residues. CDR1 and CDR2 (germline): MNHNS, SASEGT. CDR3 region: CASSETWQSYNEQYF. The CDR3 bases are TGTGCCAGCAGTGAAACATGGCAGTCCTACAATGAGCAGTACTTC.